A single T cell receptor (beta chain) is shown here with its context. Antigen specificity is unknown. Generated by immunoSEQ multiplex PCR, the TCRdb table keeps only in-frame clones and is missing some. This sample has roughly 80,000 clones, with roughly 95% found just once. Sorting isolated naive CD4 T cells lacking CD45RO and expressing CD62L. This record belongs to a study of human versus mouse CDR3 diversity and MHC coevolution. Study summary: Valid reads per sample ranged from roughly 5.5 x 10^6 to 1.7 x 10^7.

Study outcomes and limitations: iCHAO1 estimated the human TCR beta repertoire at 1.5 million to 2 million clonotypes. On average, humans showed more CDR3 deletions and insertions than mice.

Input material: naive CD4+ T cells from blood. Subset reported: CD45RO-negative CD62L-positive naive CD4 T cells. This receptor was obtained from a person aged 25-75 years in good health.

This CDR3 is CASSPLGTSGYEQYF. The CDR3 region has the DNA TGTGCCAGCAGCCCCCTTGGGACTAGCGGCTACGAGCAGTACTTC. The chain uses TRBV9 and TRBJ2-7; TRBD2 aligns across 11 bases. Losses at the gene ends were 4 bases for V and 3 bases for J; bases not matched to a gene: 6. The germline V gene encodes CDR1 SGDLS and CDR2 YYNGEE. The length of the CDR3 is 15 residues.